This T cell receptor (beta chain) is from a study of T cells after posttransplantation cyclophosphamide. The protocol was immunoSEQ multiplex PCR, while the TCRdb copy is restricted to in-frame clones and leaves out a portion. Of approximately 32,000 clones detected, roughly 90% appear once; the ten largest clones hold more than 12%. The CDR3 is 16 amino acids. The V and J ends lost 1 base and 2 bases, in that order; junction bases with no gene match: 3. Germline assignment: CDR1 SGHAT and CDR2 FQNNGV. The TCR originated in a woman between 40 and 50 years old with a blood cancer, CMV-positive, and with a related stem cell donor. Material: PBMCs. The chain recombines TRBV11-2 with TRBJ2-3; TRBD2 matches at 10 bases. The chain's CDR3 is CASSLGAGGHTDTQYF. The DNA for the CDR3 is TGTGCCAGCAGCTTAGGAGCGGGGGGGCACACAGATACGCAGTATTTT.